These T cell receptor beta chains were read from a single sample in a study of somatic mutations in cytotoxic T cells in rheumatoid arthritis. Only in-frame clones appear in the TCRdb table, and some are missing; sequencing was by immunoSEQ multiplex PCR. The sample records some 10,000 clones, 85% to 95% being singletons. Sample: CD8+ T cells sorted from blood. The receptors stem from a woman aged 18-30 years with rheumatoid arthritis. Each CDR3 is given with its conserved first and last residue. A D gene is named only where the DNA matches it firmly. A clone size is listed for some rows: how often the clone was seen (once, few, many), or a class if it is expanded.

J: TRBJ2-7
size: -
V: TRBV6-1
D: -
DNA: TGTGCCAGCAGTGAACATACGCCCACGGGCTACGAGCAGTACTTC
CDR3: CASSEHTPTGYEQYF

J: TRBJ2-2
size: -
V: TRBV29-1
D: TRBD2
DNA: TGCAGCGGAAGAGGACTAGCGGAGAACACCGGGGAGCTGTTTTTT
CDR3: CSGRGLAENTGELFF

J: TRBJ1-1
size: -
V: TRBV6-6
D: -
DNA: TGTGCCAGCAGGGTAGCAGAGAACACTGAAGCTTTCTTT
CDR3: CASRVAENTEAFF

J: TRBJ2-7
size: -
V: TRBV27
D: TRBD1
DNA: TGTGCCAGCACGAGACAGGGGGCTTACGAGCAGTACTTC
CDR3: CASTRQGAYEQYF

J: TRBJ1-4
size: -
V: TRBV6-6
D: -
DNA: TGTGCCAGCAGTTACTCGGGACGGAGGGGTGAAAAACTGTTTTTT
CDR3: CASSYSGRRGEKLFF

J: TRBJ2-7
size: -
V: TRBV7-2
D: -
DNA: TGTGCCAGCAGCTTCGAGACTAGAGGTTCCTACGAGCAGTACTTC
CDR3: CASSFETRGSYEQYF

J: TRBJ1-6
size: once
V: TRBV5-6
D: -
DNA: TGTGCCAGCAACCTTGGTCAGGCCGGGTTGACAGCCCGATATTCACCCCTCCACTTT
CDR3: CASNLGQAGLTARYSPLHF

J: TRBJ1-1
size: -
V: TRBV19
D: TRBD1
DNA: TGTGCCAGTAGTCCGATACAGGGGACGAACACTGAAGCTTTCTTT
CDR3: CASSPIQGTNTEAFF

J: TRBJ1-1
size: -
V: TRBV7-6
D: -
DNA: TGTGCCAGCAGCTTAGAAGTAAGCAGGGAGGGCACTGAAGCTTTCTTT
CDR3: CASSLEVSREGTEAFF

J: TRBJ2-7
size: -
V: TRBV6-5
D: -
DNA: TGTGCCAGCGGAAAGGGGATCGACGAGCAGTACTTC
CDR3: CASGKGIDEQYF

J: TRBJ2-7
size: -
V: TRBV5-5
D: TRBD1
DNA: TGTGCCAGCAGCTTGGTGTTGCAGGGGGCGAGTTGGGAGCAGTACTTC
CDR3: CASSLVLQGASWEQYF

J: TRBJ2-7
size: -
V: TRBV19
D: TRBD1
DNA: TGTGCCAGTAGCCCTGGGACAGGGGAACTTTGGGGGTACGAGCAGTACTTC
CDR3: CASSPGTGELWGYEQYF

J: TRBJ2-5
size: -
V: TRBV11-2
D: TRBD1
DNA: TGTGCCAGCAGCGCAGGGGGTGGTTTCGAGACCCAGTACTTC
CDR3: CASSAGGGFETQYF

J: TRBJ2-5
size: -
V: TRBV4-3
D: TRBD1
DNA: TGCGCCAGCAGCCAAGAAAAAGGACAGGGTCAAGAGACCCAGTACTTC
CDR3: CASSQEKGQGQETQYF

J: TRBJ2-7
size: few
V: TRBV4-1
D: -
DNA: TGCGCCAGCAGCCAAACACTAGCCCTCGAGCAGTACTTC
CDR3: CASSQTLALEQYF

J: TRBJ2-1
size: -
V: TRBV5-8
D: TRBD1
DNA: TGTGCCAGCAGATTGGCCGGGACAGGGAAGATTTGGGAGCAGTTCTTC
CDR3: CASRLAGTGKIWEQFF

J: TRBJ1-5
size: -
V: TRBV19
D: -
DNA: TGTGCCACCCAGGGAGGATTCAATCAGCCCCAGCATTTT
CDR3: CATQGGFNQPQHF

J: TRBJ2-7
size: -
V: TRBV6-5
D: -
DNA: TGTGCCAGCAGTTACTCGAGTAGTGAAATCTCCTACGAGCAGTACTTC
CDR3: CASSYSSSEISYEQYF

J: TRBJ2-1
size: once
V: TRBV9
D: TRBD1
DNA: TGTGCCAGCAGCGTACAGGACAGGGGGGGAAATGAGCAGTTCTTC
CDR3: CASSVQDRGGNEQFF

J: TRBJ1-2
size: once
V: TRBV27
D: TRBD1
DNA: TGTGCCAGCAGTACCCAGGACAGGGTAGACGGCTACACCTTC
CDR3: CASSTQDRVDGYTF

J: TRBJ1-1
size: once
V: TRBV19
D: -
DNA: TGTGCCAGTAGTATTGTACGAGGAAACACTGAAGCTTTCTTT
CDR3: CASSIVRGNTEAFF

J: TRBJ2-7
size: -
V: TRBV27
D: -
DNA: TGTGCCAGCAGTTTTTCCGGGAGTAGGGAGCAGTACTTC
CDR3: CASSFSGSREQYF

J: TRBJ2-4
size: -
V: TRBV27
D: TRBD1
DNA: TGTGCCAGCAGTTTGGGACAGACGAGAGACATTCAGTACTTC
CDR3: CASSLGQTRDIQYF

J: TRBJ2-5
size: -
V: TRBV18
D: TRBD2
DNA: TGTGCCAGCTCAGCGGGACTAGCGAGGCAAGAGACCCAGTACTTC
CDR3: CASSAGLARQETQYF

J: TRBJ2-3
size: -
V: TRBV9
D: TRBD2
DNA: TGTGCCAGCAGCGTAGGACTAGCCCACACAGATACGCAGTATTTT
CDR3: CASSVGLAHTDTQYF

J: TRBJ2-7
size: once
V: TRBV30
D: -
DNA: TGTGCCTGGAGTGGCCCCGGGTTCGGCTACGAGCAGTACTTC
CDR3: CAWSGPGFGYEQYF

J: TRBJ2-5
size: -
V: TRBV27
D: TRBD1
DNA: TGTGCCAGCAGTGCCCGACAGGGGGCGAGCCAAGAGACCCAGTACTTC
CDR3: CASSARQGASQETQYF

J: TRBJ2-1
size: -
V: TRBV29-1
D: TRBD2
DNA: TGCAGCGTTGAAGAAACTAGCGGGGTGGGTGAGCAGTTCTTC
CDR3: CSVEETSGVGEQFF

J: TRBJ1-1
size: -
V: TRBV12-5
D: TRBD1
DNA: TGTGCTAGTGGTTTCCTACTCCCCGGACAGGGTAGGGGGAACACTGAAGCTTTCTTT
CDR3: CASGFLLPGQGRGNTEAFF

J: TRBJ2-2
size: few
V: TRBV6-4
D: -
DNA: TGTGCCAGCAGTGACTCGGGACAGAACACCGGGGAGCTGTTTTTT
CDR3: CASSDSGQNTGELFF

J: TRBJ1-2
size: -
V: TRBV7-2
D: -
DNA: TGTGCCAGCAGCTTAGCGGGGGGGCCAGACGGCTATGGCTACACCTTC
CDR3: CASSLAGGPDGYGYTF

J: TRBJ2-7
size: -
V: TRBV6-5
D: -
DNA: TGTGCCAGCAGCCCCCTGGAGGGGGCGATTTACGAGCAGTACTTC
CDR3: CASSPLEGAIYEQYF

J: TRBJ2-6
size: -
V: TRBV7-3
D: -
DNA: TGTGCCAGCAGCTTAAGGGGGCTTGGGGCCAACGTCCTGACTTTC
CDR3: CASSLRGLGANVLTF

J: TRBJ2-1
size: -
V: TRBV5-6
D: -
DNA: TGTGCCAGCAGCTTGGCCCCTAGTTTGAATGAGCAGTTCTTC
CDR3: CASSLAPSLNEQFF

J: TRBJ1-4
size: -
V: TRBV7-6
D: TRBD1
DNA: TGTGCCAGCAGCTTGTACTCGGACAGGGGGAGTGAAAAACTGTTTTTT
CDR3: CASSLYSDRGSEKLFF

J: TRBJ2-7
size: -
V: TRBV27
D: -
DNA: TGTGCCAGCAGTACTGACTTTTACGAGCAGTACTTC
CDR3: CASSTDFYEQYF

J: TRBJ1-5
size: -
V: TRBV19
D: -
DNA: TGTGCCAGTAGCCCCTGGACAGCGAGCAATCAGCCCCAGCATTTT
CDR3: CASSPWTASNQPQHF

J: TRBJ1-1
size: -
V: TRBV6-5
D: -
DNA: TGTGCCAGCAGACCCCATAGGAACACTGAAGCTTTCTTT
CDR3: CASRPHRNTEAFF

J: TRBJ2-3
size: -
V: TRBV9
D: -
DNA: TGTGCCAGCAGCGTTGGCCCACCAGATACGCAGTATTTT
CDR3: CASSVGPPDTQYF

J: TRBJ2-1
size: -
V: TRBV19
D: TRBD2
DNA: TGTGCCACGACTAGCGGACCTTTGGGGTTCTTC
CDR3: CATTSGPLGFF

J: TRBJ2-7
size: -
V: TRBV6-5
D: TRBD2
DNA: TGTGCCAGCAGTTACGTAGCGGGAGGGTCCTACGAGCAGTACTTC
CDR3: CASSYVAGGSYEQYF

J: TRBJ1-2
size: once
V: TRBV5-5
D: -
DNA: TGTGCCAGCAGCTTGGGAGGTTTGGGCTACACCTTC
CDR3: CASSLGGLGYTF

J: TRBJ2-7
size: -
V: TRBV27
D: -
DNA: TGTGCCAGCAGGGGGGGCTACGAGCAGTACTTC
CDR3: CASRGGYEQYF

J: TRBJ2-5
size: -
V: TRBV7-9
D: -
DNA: TGTGCCAGCGGAGGGGGCGTGTGGGAGACCCAGTACTTC
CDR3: CASGGGVWETQYF

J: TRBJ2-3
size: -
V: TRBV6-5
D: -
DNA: TGTGCCAGCAGTTACCTACCAGCGGGTAGCACAGATACGCAGTATTTT
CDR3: CASSYLPAGSTDTQYF

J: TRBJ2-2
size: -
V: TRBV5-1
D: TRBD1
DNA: TGCGCCAGCAGCCCGTCCCGGGACAGGGGGAACACCGGGGAGCTGTTTTTT
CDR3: CASSPSRDRGNTGELFF

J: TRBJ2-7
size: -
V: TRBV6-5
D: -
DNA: TGTGCCAGCAGTTACGGGTTGGAGGCCTCCTACGAGCAGTACTTC
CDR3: CASSYGLEASYEQYF

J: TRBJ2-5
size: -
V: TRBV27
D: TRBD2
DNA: TGTGCCAGCAGTCCCTGGGGGGGACCGCAAGAGACCCAGTACTTC
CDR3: CASSPWGGPQETQYF

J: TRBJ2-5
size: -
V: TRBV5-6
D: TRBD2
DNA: TGTGCCAGCAGCTTGGTTAGCGGGGGGAAAGAGACCCAGTACTTC
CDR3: CASSLVSGGKETQYF

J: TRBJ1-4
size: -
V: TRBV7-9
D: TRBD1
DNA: TGTGCCAGCAGCTTAAATAACAGGGGGCCTAGTAATGAAAAACTGTTTTTT
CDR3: CASSLNNRGPSNEKLFF

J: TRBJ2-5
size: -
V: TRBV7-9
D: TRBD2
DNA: TGTGCCAGCAGCTTTATAGTGGCGGGAGATGAGGAGACCCAGTACTTC
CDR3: CASSFIVAGDEETQYF

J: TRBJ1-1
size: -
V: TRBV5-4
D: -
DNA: TGTGCCAGCAGCGGCAAGCAGGGTCACAGGACTGAAGCTTTCTTT
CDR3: CASSGKQGHRTEAFF

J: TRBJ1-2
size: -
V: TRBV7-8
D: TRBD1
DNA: TGTGCCAGCAGCTTAGAGAGGGGGCAGGCGGGTGGCTACACCTTC
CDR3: CASSLERGQAGGYTF

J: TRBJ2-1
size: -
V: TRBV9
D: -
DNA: TGTGCCAGCAGCGTAGGGCAGGGTAGGAATGAGCAGTTCTTC
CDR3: CASSVGQGRNEQFF